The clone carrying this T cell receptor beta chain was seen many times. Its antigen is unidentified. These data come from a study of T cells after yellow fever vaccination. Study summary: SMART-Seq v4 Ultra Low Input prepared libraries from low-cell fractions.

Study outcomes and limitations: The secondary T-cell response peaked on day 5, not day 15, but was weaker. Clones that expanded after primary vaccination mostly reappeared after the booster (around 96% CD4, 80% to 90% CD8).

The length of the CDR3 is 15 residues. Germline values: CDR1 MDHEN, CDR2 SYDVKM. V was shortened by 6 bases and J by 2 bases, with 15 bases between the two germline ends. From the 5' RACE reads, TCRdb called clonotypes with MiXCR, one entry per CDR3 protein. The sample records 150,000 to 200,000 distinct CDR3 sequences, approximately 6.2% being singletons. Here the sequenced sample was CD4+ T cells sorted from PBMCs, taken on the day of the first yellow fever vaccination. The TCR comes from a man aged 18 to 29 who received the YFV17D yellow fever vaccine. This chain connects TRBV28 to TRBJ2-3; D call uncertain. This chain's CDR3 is CASSRSTGATDTQYF. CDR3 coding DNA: TGTGCCAGCAGCCGAAGTACGGGCGCCACAGATACGCAGTATTTT.